These T cell receptor beta chains were read from a single sample in a study of T cell changes during pregnancy in multiple sclerosis. TCRdb's table, derived via immunoSEQ multiplex PCR, lists solely in-frame clones and lacks some. This sample has under 50,000 clones, with 93% found just once. Sequencing was performed on CD8+ T cells from peripheral blood mononuclear cells, taken in the third trimester of pregnancy. The receptors originated from a female donor with multiple sclerosis, enrolled in a pregnancy study. Each CDR3 is given with its conserved first and last residue. Each record gives: CDR3 protein, CDR3 DNA, J gene, clone size, D gene, V gene. A D gene is named only where the DNA matches it firmly. For some rows the clone size is stated as once, few or many, or as a class when expanded; others skip it.

CASSPSRGYYGYTF | TGTGCCAGTAGTCCCTCCCGCGGATACTATGGCTACACCTTC | TRBJ1-2 | - | - | TRBV19
CASSSTGAGANVLTF | TGTGCCAGCAGTTCCACAGGGGCCGGGGCCAACGTCCTGACTTTC | TRBJ2-6 | - | TRBD1 | TRBV6-6
CASRTLGEGRPEKLFF | TGTGCCAGCAGGACACTTGGGGAAGGGAGGCCTGAAAAACTGTTTTTT | TRBJ1-4 | - | - | TRBV2
CATSRSAAEKLFF | TGTGCCACCAGCAGGTCGGCGGCTGAAAAACTGTTTTTT | TRBJ1-4 | - | - | TRBV15
CASSWGETFNEQFF | TGTGCCAGCAGTTGGGGGGAGACCTTCAATGAGCAGTTCTTC | TRBJ2-1 | - | - | TRBV7-9
CASSPSTGQSTGELFF | TGTGCCAGCTCACCATCGACAGGGCAGTCCACCGGGGAGCTGTTTTTT | TRBJ2-2 | - | TRBD1 | TRBV18
CASSTAPASSYEQYF | TGTGCCAGCAGCACCGCCCCTGCCAGCTCCTACGAGCAGTACTTC | TRBJ2-7 | - | - | TRBV7-9
CASSSGIATEAFF | TGTGCCAGCAGCTCAGGGATTGCCACTGAAGCTTTCTTT | TRBJ1-1 | - | - | TRBV11-3
CASSGGGDTTSGWDEQYF | TGTGCCAGCAGTGGGGGGGGCGACACGACAAGCGGGTGGGACGAGCAGTACTTC | TRBJ2-7 | - | - | TRBV2
CASSHPADGAGNNEQFF | TGCGCCAGCAGCCATCCCGCGGACGGAGCGGGGAACAATGAGCAGTTCTTC | TRBJ2-1 | - | TRBD2 | TRBV4-1
CARNGQANSPLHF | TGTGCCCGCAACGGACAGGCGAATTCACCCCTCCACTTT | TRBJ1-6 | few | TRBD1 | TRBV27
CASLRATYEQYF | TGCGCCAGCCTCAGGGCTACCTACGAGCAGTACTTC | TRBJ2-7 | - | - | TRBV5-1
CASSLTGVEQYF | TGTGCCAGCAGCTTGACAGGGGTAGAGCAGTACTTC | TRBJ2-7 | - | TRBD1 | TRBV5-5
CASSRQGSSNGEQFF | TGTGCCAGCAGCCGACAGGGGAGCAGCAACGGTGAGCAGTTCTTC | TRBJ2-1 | - | TRBD1 | TRBV2
CASSITGGLEKLFF | TGTGCCAGCAGTATAACAGGGGGACTTGAAAAACTGTTTTTT | TRBJ1-4 | - | TRBD1 | TRBV27
CASSLGDRAYEQYF | TGTGCCAGCAGCTTGGGGGACAGGGCCTACGAGCAGTACTTC | TRBJ2-7 | - | TRBD1 | TRBV5-4
CASSLQAGGPADTQYF | TGTGCCAGCAGCTTACAAGCGGGGGGGCCGGCAGATACGCAGTATTTT | TRBJ2-3 | - | TRBD2 | TRBV11-1
CASSPPAGGPSEQYF | TGTGCCAGCTCACCACCTGCGGGGGGGCCAAGCGAGCAGTACTTC | TRBJ2-7 | - | TRBD2 | TRBV18
CASSERDYSYEQYF | TGTGCCAGCAGCGAGCGGGACTACTCCTACGAGCAGTACTTC | TRBJ2-7 | - | TRBD2 | TRBV9
CASSQDAGQGGTEAFF | TGCGCCAGCAGCCAAGATGCCGGACAGGGGGGAACTGAAGCTTTCTTT | TRBJ1-1 | - | TRBD1 | TRBV4-1
CASSFGTYNTEAFF | TGTGCCAGCAGCTTCGGGACATACAACACTGAAGCTTTCTTT | TRBJ1-1 | - | - | TRBV5-6
CASSLALGQWSHGYTF | TGTGCCAGCAGCTTAGCGCTGGGACAGTGGAGTCATGGCTACACCTTC | TRBJ1-2 | - | TRBD1 | TRBV7-9
CASSGTGPGLGEQYF | TGTGCCAGCAGTGGAACAGGACCTGGCCTTGGCGAGCAGTACTTC | TRBJ2-7 | - | - | TRBV6-1
CATSRAEVVGQFF | TGTGCCACCAGCAGAGCAGAGGTGGTCGGGCAGTTCTTC | TRBJ2-1 | - | - | TRBV15
CASSLFFSGTYYEQYF | TGTGCCAGCAGTTTATTTTTTAGCGGGACGTACTACGAGCAGTACTTC | TRBJ2-7 | - | TRBD2 | TRBV27
CASSGPGRLETQYF | TGTGCCAGCAGTGGCCCAGGGCGGCTCGAGACCCAGTACTTC | TRBJ2-5 | - | - | TRBV6-1
CASRGPRQRHYTF | TGTGCCAGCCGTGGCCCGCGACAGCGCCATTACACCTTC | TRBJ1-2 | - | - | TRBV21-1
CASSLETGGFEAFF | TGTGCCAGCAGCTTAGAAACAGGGGGGTTTGAAGCTTTCTTT | TRBJ1-1 | - | TRBD1 | TRBV7-6
CASSISPGLAGGGPQETQYF | TGTGCCAGCAGCATTTCGCCGGGACTAGCGGGGGGGGGCCCCCAAGAGACCCAGTACTTC | TRBJ2-5 | - | TRBD2 | TRBV13
CASSVPGDGTDTQYF | TGTGCCAGCAGCGTACCGGGAGACGGCACAGATACGCAGTATTTT | TRBJ2-3 | - | - | TRBV9
CASSYPWDRVTQPQHF | TGTGCCAGCAGTTACCCCTGGGACAGGGTGACCCAGCCCCAGCATTTT | TRBJ1-5 | once | TRBD1 | TRBV6-6
CASSTMGAGNTIYF | TGTGCCAGTAGTACGATGGGCGCGGGAAACACCATATATTTT | TRBJ1-3 | - | - | TRBV19
CAWSDRGHGANVLTF | TGTGCCTGGAGTGACAGGGGGCATGGGGCCAACGTCCTGACTTTC | TRBJ2-6 | - | TRBD1 | TRBV30